This T cell receptor (beta chain) derives from a study of blood T cell repertoires in COVID-19 (TCRdb year 2020). Broadly, across the study: Collaborator samples came from the United States, Italy and Spain and covered acute and convalescent phases of COVID-19. The prospective study material was composed of cDNA or gDNA derived from T cells, B-cell-depleted T cells, or PBMCs. The dataset comprised deeply sampled blood TCRbeta repertoires from subjects exposed to, actively infected with, or recovered from COVID-19. The repertoires were released in a freely available public database intended as a resource for research on the immune response to SARS-CoV-2. Samples were obtained from the ongoing ImmuneRACE study (first 160 participants) and from roughly 1,300 subjects provided by 6 global collaborators. Nearly every sample came with metadata listing a de-identified subject ID, COVID-19 status, age in years and sex. Where HLA class I and class II types were available, the types were taken from metadata supplied by the sample provider, not from assay-based typing.

What the research found in general, with its limitations: The amount of clinical and demographic metadata varied by source and participant and was provided uncurated.

This clone was observed a single time. The target of this receptor is not known. No much larger clone exists at a distance of one base, and base qualities are not known. CDR1 and CDR2 are read off the germline V gene as SGHTA and FQGNSA. From V the trimming removes 1 base and from J it removes 1 base, while the gene matches leave 2 bases of the junction unaccounted for. The cysteine opens and the phenylalanine closes a CDR3 of 15 amino acids. Only the CDR3 DNA stays, 45 bases, in frame from base 1. TCRbeta CDR3 regions were amplified from genomic DNA using the immunoSEQ Assay, a bias-controlled multiplex PCR. On the authors' methods: Nucleated cell counts per sample were estimated from amplification of reference gene primers within the assay. Sequence reads were collapsed and filtered to measure the absolute abundance of every unique TCRbeta CDR3 rearrangement. For each sample, productive Simpson clonality was calculated as the square root of Simpson's diversity index across productive rearrangements. The immuneACCESS repertoire file appears here via TCRdb, limited to in-frame rearrangements. These files lack a portion of the clones; in checked studies, under half of the deficit traces to unresolved V genes, and the cause of the others is not known. That table furnishes V, J and clone size, whereas the DNA furnished D and trimming. The sample table lists a few hundred thousand clones, 92% of them with a count of one. The leading ten clones occupy around 20% of the sample.

Enrolling through a virtual design, the prospective study's participants ranged in age from roughly 18 to 95 years and lived across about two dozen United States geographic areas. To assign participants to cohorts, the prospective study relied on clinical history that participants themselves reported in a screening survey and a study questionnaire. ImmuneRACE Cohort 3 recovered participants were defined by two consecutive negative NP/OP PCR tests, healthcare professional clearance, or symptom resolution. Each participant in the prospective study had whole blood, serum and a nasopharyngeal or oropharyngeal swab collected by mobile phlebotomists. Participants in the prospective study had the option to provide additional blood draws and questionnaires over an approximately two-month period. Prospective study blood samples were shipped either frozen or at room temperature before DNA extraction.

The TCR was taken from a woman aged 25 to 39 who had recovered from COVID-19. The sequenced material came from PBMCs or T cells enriched from blood (not recorded which). Recombination connected TRBV7-2 to TRBJ1-1; 8 nucleotides in the junction match TRBD1. CDR3 protein: CASSLGGTGNTEAFF. Read as DNA, the sequence is TGTGCCAGCAGCTTAGGGGGGACAGGGAACACTGAAGCTTTCTTT. The full variable domain, with segments outside the CDR3 supplied by the reference TRBV7-2 and TRBJ1-1 proteins, appears as GAGVSQSPSNKVTEKGKDVELRCDPISGHTALYWYRQSLGQGLEFLIYFQGNSAPDKSGLPSDRFSAERTGGSVSTLTIQRTQQEDSAVYLCASSLGGTGNTEAFFGQGTRLTVV.